The next 26 T cell receptor beta chains were all read from a single sample in a study of a mutant IDH1 vaccine in newly diagnosed glioma. Profiling relied on immunoSEQ multiplex PCR, and the TCRdb table lists in-frame clones only, not all of them. Of about 88,000 clones in the sample, over 70% were seen once. This sample's time point: baseline, week 1 (first vaccination visit). Treatment described: pre-vaccination baseline after standard-of-care therapy. Sequenced here: PBMCs, sampled from a glioma patient treated with radiotherapy, temozolomide or both. The source is a man in his forties with glioma. Some clones in this sample may be carry-over from other donors' samples.

The genes are TRBV4-1 and TRBJ1-2, with 8 bases aligning to TRBD1. Trimming at V came to 3 bases and at J to 3 bases, leaving 9 bases not matched to a gene. Germline-derived CDR1 and CDR2 are MGHRA and YSYEKL. The length of the CDR3 is 16 residues. CDR3 DNA sequence: TGCGCCAGCAGCCAGGCCGGGACAGGTTCCCACTATGGCTACACCTTC. Translated, it gives CASSQAGTGSHYGYTF.

The table lists this clone with a count of one. V is TRBV7-2 and J is TRBJ1-1, with D tentatively TRBD1 (5 bases). The CDR3 spans 14 residues. Germline V gene lookup returns CDR1 SGHTA and CDR2 FQGNSA. V shed 2 bases and J shed 5 bases, with 12 bases lying between them. CDR3 in amino acids: CASSLNLGETEAFF. The CDR3 bases are TGTGCCAGCAGCTTAAATTTGGGGGAAACTGAAGCTTTCTTT.

The chain uses TRBV2 and TRBJ1-5; D possibly corresponds to TRBD1 (5 bases). V lost 6 bases to trimming and J lost 4 bases, with 13 bases between them. The germline V gene has CDR1 SNHLY and CDR2 FYNNEI. The CDR3 spans 14 residues. CDR3 nucleotide sequence: TGTGCCAGCAGCTTCGGGACGGGAAATCAGCCCCAGCATTTT. Protein sequence: CASSFGTGNQPQHF.

The chain uses TRBV6-1 and TRBJ2-1; tentative D call: TRBD1 (6 bases). Trimming shortened V by 6 bases and J by 0 bases, and 12 bases separated the two germline ends. The CDR3 is 15 amino acids. The germline V gene encodes CDR1 MNHNS and CDR2 SASEGT. CDR3 amino acids: CASRLQGSSYNEQFF. DNA of the CDR3: TGTGCCAGCAGACTACAGGGAAGCTCCTACAATGAGCAGTTCTTC.

V is TRBV5-1 and J is TRBJ2-7; possibly TRBD1 for D (6 bases). Trimming removed 3 bases from V and 6 bases from J, with 16 bases in between. This CDR3 has 14 residues. Germline loops: CDR1 SGHRS, CDR2 YFSETQ. The CDR3 region has the DNA TGCGCCAGCAGCTCGACAGGTCCCCCTGCCGAGCAGTACTTC. Translation: CASSSTGPPAEQYF.

The V gene is TRBV2, the J gene TRBJ2-6, with 7 bases lining up with TRBD1. CDR1 and CDR2 (germline): SNHLY, FYNNEI. J gave up 2 bases and V 6 bases, and 4 bases lay outside the gene matches. CDR3 length equals 15 residues. The CDR3 DNA follows: TGTGCCAGCAGCCCCGACAGGGCTGGGGCCAACGTCCTGACTTTC. The encoded protein is CASSPDRAGANVLTF.

The chain is built from TRBV19 and TRBJ2-7, with 12 bases fitting TRBD1. The CDR3 spans 14 residues. Germline loops: CDR1 LNHDA, CDR2 SQIVND (reference sequence). The V and J ends lost 8 bases and 3 bases, in that order; junction bases with no gene match: 5. The CDR3 DNA reads as TGTGCCAGTGGGGGGACAGGGGGCTACTACGAGCAGTACTTC. Protein product: CASGGTGGYYEQYF.

This chain joins TRBV28 and TRBJ2-1, with D perhaps TRBD1 or TRBD2 (5 bases each). Germline-derived CDR1 and CDR2 are MDHEN and SYDVKM. The CDR3 sequence is 15 residues long. Trimming stripped 7 bases from V and 4 bases from J, with 17 bases between. CDR3 in amino acids: CASTSPGRTYNEQFF. CDR3 bases: TGTGCCAGCACATCCCCGGGACGGACTTACAATGAGCAGTTCTTC.

The CDR3 region is CASRFRFSDRGNEQYF. Here the CDR3 DNA reads TGTGCCAGTAGATTTCGTTTTTCGGACAGGGGAAACGAGCAGTACTTC. The J gene is TRBJ2-7, the V gene TRBV19, with 9 bases matching TRBD1. The V gene's germline CDR1 is LNHDA and CDR2 SQIVND (reference sequence). The CDR3 sequence is 16 residues long. V was pared by 6 bases and J by 5 bases, with 14 bases of the junction left unmatched.

The rearrangement links TRBV4-1 to TRBJ1-3, with unresolved D. The length of the CDR3 is 16 residues. Germline V lookup: CDR1 MGHRA, CDR2 YSYEKL. The V end was cut by 0 bases, the J end by 0 bases, with 9 bases between. CDR3 sequence: CASSQDVMSSGNTIYF. Here the CDR3 DNA reads TGCGCCAGCAGCCAAGATGTCATGAGCTCTGGAAACACCATATATTTT.

The V call is TRBV6-6, the J call TRBJ1-5, with D uncertain. V was shortened by 0 bases and J by 10 bases, with 7 bases between the two germline ends. The CDR3 has 12 residues. CDR1 MNHNY and CDR2 SVGAGI come from the germline V gene (reference sequence). The CDR3 nucleotides are TGTGCCAGCAGTTACTCGACCTCTCCCCAGCATTTT. It specifies CASSYSTSPQHF.

The chain employs TRBV2 and TRBJ1-6; possibly TRBD1 for D (6 bases). CDR1 and CDR2 (germline): SNHLY, FYNNEI. This CDR3 is 14 amino acids long. Trimming left V 4 bases short and J 9 bases short, with 13 bases between. CDR3 coding DNA: TGTGCCAGCAGTGGTTACGGGGGCGGTTCACCCCTCCACTTT. The encoded protein is CASSGYGGGSPLHF.

This clone was seen just once. The chain uses TRBV2 and TRBJ1-1; 9 bases line up with TRBD1. V shed 4 bases and J 0 bases; nucleotides not matched to a gene: 3. Germline CDR1 and CDR2: SNHLY and FYNNEI. The CDR3 sequence is 15 residues long. The CDR3 DNA is TGTGCCAGCAGTGTGGACAGGGGATTGAACACTGAAGCTTTCTTT. Amino acid sequence: CASSVDRGLNTEAFF.

The chain is built from TRBV7-9 and TRBJ1-1, with D maybe TRBD1 (5 bases). V was shortened by 1 base and J by 4 bases, with 13 bases between the two germline ends. CDR1 and CDR2 (germline): SEHNR, FQNEAQ (reference sequence). CDR3 size: 15 residues. Here the CDR3 DNA reads TGTGCCAGCAGCTTAGATGCAGGGCCGGCCACTGAAGCTTTCTTT. Its translation: CASSLDAGPATEAFF.

The rearrangement links TRBV29-1 to TRBJ2-1; D ambiguous. The CDR3 totals 13 residues. V lost 3 bases and J 7 bases, leaving 13 bases between the germline ends. Germline V gene lookup returns CDR1 SQVTM and CDR2 ANQGSEA. In nucleotides, the CDR3 is TGCAGCGTTGATGGACCCGGCCTAAATGAGCAGTTCTTC. This sequence encodes CSVDGPGLNEQFF.

This rearrangement joins TRBV1 to TRBJ1-5; the DNA was not compared with TRBD1, the D call given in the table. TRBV1 is shown as a pseudogene. The CDR3 covers 21 residues. The CDR3 reads CTSSQDNRRGRGTASNQPQHF. CDR3 nucleotides: TGCACCAGCAGCCAAGACAACCGCAGGGGGCGCGGGACCGCAAGCAATCAGCCCCAGCATTTT.

The chain links TRBV5-5 to TRBJ1-2, with D possibly matching TRBD1 (6 bases). Germline CDR1 and CDR2: SGHKS and YYEKEE (reference sequence). The CDR3 totals 16 residues. Trimming cost V 2 bases and J 0 bases, with 14 bases left between them. Written as DNA, the CDR3 is TGTGCCAGCAGCTTCCGGGACACAATAACTAACTATGGCTACACCTTC. Residues: CASSFRDTITNYGYTF.

The CDR3 bases are TGTGCCAGCAGTGAGGAGAGGGGATCGGGTTCACCCCTCCACTTT. Amino acid sequence: CASSEERGSGSPLHF. The V call is TRBV2, the J call TRBJ1-6; D perhaps matches TRBD1 (5 bases). V was clipped by 3 bases and J by 9 bases, with 15 bases between them. CDR3 length equals 15 residues. Germline loops: CDR1 SNHLY, CDR2 FYNNEI.

The chain couples TRBV7-6 to TRBJ2-5; 11 bases are a match to TRBD2. V trimming: 6 bases; J trimming: 2 bases; junction bases outside the gene matches: 5. Germline V CDR1 and CDR2: SGHVS, FNYEAQ. This CDR3 has 15 amino acids. The CDR3 DNA follows: TGTGCCAGCAGTCGTCGACTAGCGGGGCAAGAGACCCAGTACTTC. It is translated as CASSRRLAGQETQYF.

The V gene is TRBV10-2, the J gene TRBJ1-2, with 8 bases fitting TRBD1. The germline gives CDR1 WSHSY, CDR2 SAAADI. This CDR3 has 15 residues. V shed 7 bases, J shed 9 bases, and the junction held 16 bases outside the gene matches. DNA for the CDR3: TGCGCCAGCAACCCGGGGGGGGGACAGGCGGATCGCTACACCTTC. This translates into CASNPGGGQADRYTF.

The chain recombines TRBV5-6 with TRBJ2-2; D not resolved. The V gene's germline CDR1 is SGHDT and CDR2 YYEEEE. The V gene lost 2 bases and the J gene lost 6 bases, with 8 bases spanning the gap. The length of the CDR3 is 13 residues. The CDR3 sequence is CASSLTVPGELFF. The CDR3 nucleotides are TGTGCCAGCAGCTTAACTGTTCCCGGGGAGCTGTTTTTT.

A few counts support this clone. V usage is TRBV30 and J usage is TRBJ2-7; tentative D call: TRBD1 (6 bases). The CDR3 consists of 13 residues. Trimming pared 3 bases from V and 3 bases from J, leaving 12 bases between. Germline values: CDR1 GTSNPN, CDR2 SVGIG (reference sequence). CDR3 bases: TGTGCCTGGAGGGGGGCGGTGGGCTACGAGCAGTACTTC. It codes for CAWRGAVGYEQYF.

This clone was counted once. CDR3 sequence: CASSSRQGAFGYTF. The CDR3 coding sequence is TGTGCCAGTAGTTCCCGACAGGGGGCTTTTGGCTACACCTTC. This chain uses TRBV19 with TRBJ1-2, with TRBD1 matching 10 bases. The CDR3 extends over 14 amino acids. After removal of 5 bases from V and 7 bases from J, the junction contained 7 bases not matched to a gene. In germline, CDR1 is LNHDA, CDR2 SQIVND (reference sequence).

The gene calls are TRBV25-1 and TRBJ2-2, with D maybe TRBD1 (6 bases). The ends were cut back, 1 base at V and 2 bases at J, with 17 bases in the middle. Germline V gives CDR1 MGHDK, CDR2 SYGVNS. The CDR3 covers 18 residues. The CDR3 nucleotides are TGTGCCAGCAGTGAATTGGGGCCAGGGGCCTCTAACACCGGGGAGCTGTTTTTT. As protein: CASSELGPGASNTGELFF.

This clone has only one observation. V and J are TRBV19 and TRBJ2-2, with 8 bases lining up with TRBD2. V lost 7 bases to trimming and J lost 1 base; unmatched junction nucleotides: 5. The length of the CDR3 is 15 residues. The germline V gene has CDR1 LNHDA and CDR2 SQIVND (reference sequence). The chain's CDR3 is CASKLAGGNTGELFF. The CDR3 nucleotides read TGTGCCAGTAAATTGGCGGGGGGGAACACCGGGGAGCTGTTTTTT. Complete variable domain (other parts from reference TRBV19 and TRBJ2-2): DGGITQSPKYLFRKEGQNVTLSCEQNLNHDAMYWYRQDPGQGLRLIYYSQIVNDFQKGDIAEGYSVSREKKESFPLTVTSAQKNPTAFYLCASKLAGGNTGELFFGEGSRLTVL.

The chain recombines TRBV30 with TRBJ2-3; 7 nucleotides align to TRBD2. The germline CDR1 and CDR2 sequences are GTSNPN and SVGIG (reference sequence). This CDR3 is built from 15 residues. The J segment lost 2 bases and the V segment lost 0 bases, leaving 5 bases of the junction unmatched. The CDR3 loop reads CAWSVGLEATDTQYF. DNA of the CDR3: TGTGCCTGGAGTGTCGGACTAGAGGCCACAGATACGCAGTATTTT.